Shown below are 21 T cell receptor beta chains from a single sample sequenced in a study of a mutant IDH1 vaccine in newly diagnosed glioma (dated by TCRdb to about 2021). No antigen has been identified for these receptors. Receptor libraries were prepared by the immunoSEQ multiplex PCR assay. TCRdb retrieved this table from immuneACCESS and kept in-frame rearrangements only. Not all clones are present; in checked studies, unresolved V genes account for under half, and no reason is known for the remainder. This sample has around 34,000 clones in its table, and 80% to 90% of those were observed once. The ten most abundant clones make up 5% to 5.5% of the sample. Per the publication, the time point label means: week 23, last vaccination. Each vaccine dose was 300 ug of a 20-mer mutant IDH1 peptide in Montanide, given subcutaneously with topical imiquimod. Specimen: PBMCs, collected from a glioma patient whose treatment included an IDH1 peptide vaccine. These receptor sequences come from a man in his forties or fifties with glioma.

V and J are TRBV27 and TRBJ1-1; D may be TRBD1 (5 bases). Germline V gives CDR1 MNHEY, CDR2 SMNVEV (reference sequence). The length of the CDR3 is 14 residues. Trimming took off 5 bases at V and 8 bases at J, with 18 bases between the two ends. The CDR3 reads CASSPRGWGTEAFF. DNA of the CDR3: TGTGCCAGCAGTCCCCGGGGGTGGGGGACCGAAGCTTTCTTT.

The CDR3 reads CASSRGPGLAGNNEQFF. As DNA, the CDR3 is TGCGCCAGCAGCCGAGGACCGGGACTAGCGGGAAATAATGAGCAGTTCTTC. This sequence joins TRBV5-1 and TRBJ2-1; 13 nucleotides match TRBD2. The CDR3 is made up of 17 amino acids. Germline CDR1 is SGHRS and CDR2 is YFSETQ. V lost 4 bases, J lost 7 bases, and 11 bases stayed unmatched.

V is TRBV4-3 and J is TRBJ2-2; D is uncertain. From germline, CDR1 is LGHNA and CDR2 YSLEER. Trimming cost V 5 bases and J 0 bases, with 7 bases left between them. This CDR3 comprises 14 residues. The CDR3: CASSTDPNTGELFF. As DNA, the CDR3 is TGCGCCAGCAGCACGGATCCGAACACCGGGGAGCTGTTTTTT.

V is TRBV5-1 and J is TRBJ1-3; no definite D call. The CDR3 is 16 residues long. The germline V gene has CDR1 SGHRS and CDR2 YFSETQ. Trimming removed 0 bases from V and 1 base from J, with 11 bases in between. The CDR3 reads CASSLGPGGSGNTIYF. DNA for the CDR3: TGCGCCAGCAGCTTGGGTCCGGGAGGGTCTGGAAACACCATATATTTT.

The chain is built from TRBV7-8 and TRBJ2-1; 9 bases fit TRBD1. With 5 bases clipped from V and 8 bases from J, the junction kept 10 bases outside the gene matches. This CDR3 is 15 amino acids long. CDR1 and CDR2 (germline): SGHVS, FQNEAQ. CDR3 bases: TGTGCCAGCAGCCACCGGGACAGGGATTACGATGAGCAGTTCTTC. It yields the protein CASSHRDRDYDEQFF.

The chain recombines TRBV4-2 with TRBJ2-5, with D maybe TRBD1 (5 bases). CDR1 is LGHNA, CDR2 YNFKEQ, per germline. The V end was cut by 1 base, the J end by 0 bases, with 15 bases between. This CDR3 is 17 amino acids long. CDR3 sequence reads: CASSQATGATHQETQYF. The CDR3 DNA is TGTGCCAGCAGCCAAGCCACAGGAGCCACTCACCAAGAGACCCAGTACTTC.

The chain is built from TRBV6-5 and TRBJ1-2, with D maybe TRBD1 (6 bases). Germline V gene data show CDR1 as MNHEY and CDR2 as SVGAGI. The CDR3 runs 13 residues. With 5 bases removed from V and 3 bases from J, the gap between germline ends came to 10 bases. The CDR3 loop is CASSTGIHYGYTF. DNA for the CDR3: TGTGCCAGCAGTACAGGGATCCACTATGGCTACACCTTC.

Only a few counts were recorded for this clone. The chain has TRBV25-1 and TRBJ1-5; 7 nucleotides line up with TRBD1. The CDR3 is 16 amino acids. With V trimmed by 4 bases and J by 2 bases, 8 bases remained unmatched. CDR1 MGHDK and CDR2 SYGVNS come from the germline V gene. This CDR3 is CASSGTRQGGNQPQHF. The CDR3 coding sequence is TGTGCCAGCAGTGGAACTCGACAGGGAGGCAATCAGCCCCAGCATTTT.

V is TRBV19 and J is TRBJ2-2; 11 bases align to TRBD2. The V segment lost 3 bases and the J segment 7 bases; nucleotides outside the gene matches: 10. Germline CDR1 is LNHDA and CDR2 is SQIVND (reference sequence). The CDR3 length is 17 residues. The CDR3 region has the DNA TGTGCCAGTAGTATGGTAACTAGCGGGAGATATAACGGGGAGCTGTTTTTT. Its protein product is CASSMVTSGRYNGELFF.

This clone showed up just a few times. The CDR3 region is CASTRRAGQETQYF. DNA for the CDR3: TGTGCCAGCACCCGCCGAGCGGGTCAAGAGACCCAGTACTTC. This chain connects TRBV2 to TRBJ2-5, with D perhaps matching TRBD2 (6 bases). This CDR3 comprises 14 residues. In germline, CDR1 is SNHLY, CDR2 FYNNEI. Trimming cost V 7 bases and J 2 bases, with 14 bases left between them.

This clone showed up just a few times. This chain uses TRBV4-2 with TRBJ2-4; D possibly matches TRBD1 or TRBD2 (5 bases each). CDR3 length equals 14 residues. V dropped 1 base and J dropped 7 bases, with 11 bases sitting between them. Germline V gives CDR1 LGHNA, CDR2 YNFKEQ. The CDR3 coding sequence is TGTGCCAGCAGCCAAGGCAGGGACCCGAACATTCAGTACTTC. Residues: CASSQGRDPNIQYF.

Worth noting for this clone: The sample holds other DNA sequences that translate to the same CDR3. The chain employs TRBV7-2 and TRBJ2-5; 13 bases line up with TRBD2. The CDR3 loop spans 15 amino acids. Trimming cost V 2 bases and J 5 bases; bases outside gene matches: 2. Germline assignment: CDR1 SGHTA and CDR2 FQGNSA. The CDR3 here is CASSLTSGGVETQYF. In DNA, the CDR3 is TGTGCCAGCAGCTTAACTAGCGGGGGGGTGGAGACCCAGTACTTC.

This sequence joins TRBV30 and TRBJ2-1, with a possible D match to TRBD2 (6 bases). The V end lost 2 bases, the J end lost 5 bases, and 19 bases lay between the germline ends. CDR1 is GTSNPN, CDR2 SVGIG, per germline (reference sequence). CDR3 length: 16 amino acids. CDR3 DNA sequence: TGTGCCTGGAGTAAGGGACTCCCAGGAGAGAACAATGAGCAGTTCTTC. Translating it yields CAWSKGLPGENNEQFF.

V gene TRBV11-2 combines with J gene TRBJ2-7, with D perhaps being TRBD1 or TRBD2 (5 bases each). Trimming left V 0 bases short and J 9 bases short, with 15 bases between. Germline-derived CDR1 and CDR2 are SGHAT and FQNNGV. The CDR3 contains 14 residues. The CDR3 spells CASSLDGTSLGQYF. The CDR3 DNA reads TGTGCCAGCAGCTTAGACGGGACCTCCCTGGGGCAGTACTTC.

The rearrangement links TRBV11-2 to TRBJ1-1, with 7 positions matching TRBD1. J was trimmed by 2 bases and V by 4 bases; bases with no gene match: 4. The CDR3 length is 14 residues. Germline V lookup: CDR1 SGHAT, CDR2 FQNNGV. CDR3 sequence (DNA): TGTGCCAGCAGCTGGCAGGGGGTCAACACTGAAGCTTTCTTT. Translating gives CASSWQGVNTEAFF. Full variable domain (missing parts from reference TRBV11-2 and TRBJ1-1): EAGVAQSPRYKIIEKRQSVAFWCNPISGHATLYWYQQILGQGPKLLIQFQNNGVVDDSQLPKDRFSAERLKGVDSTLKIQPAKLEDSAVYLCASSWQGVNTEAFFGQGTRLTVV.

This chain connects TRBV2 to TRBJ1-5; the D gene is possibly TRBD1 (6 bases). The CDR3 length is 13 residues. V was trimmed by 7 bases and J by 1 base, leaving 8 bases between them. Germline V CDR1 and CDR2: SNHLY, FYNNEI. This CDR3 is CASNRDSNQPQHF. The CDR3 DNA reads TGTGCCAGCAACAGGGACAGCAATCAGCCCCAGCATTTT.

This chain joins TRBV21-1 and TRBJ2-3; the table's D call, TRBD2, was not checked against the DNA. TRBV21-1 is a recognized pseudogene. The CDR3 length is 17 residues. The DNA of the CDR3 is TGTGCCAGCAGCAAAGCAACCCGCGGGGGGCCGTCAGATACGCAGTATTTT. Translating gives CASSKATRGGPSDTQYF.

The count of this clone is one. CDR3 in amino acids: CASSIARAYGYTF. The CDR3 region has the DNA TGTGCCAGTAGTATCGCGAGGGCCTATGGCTACACCTTC. The chain is built from TRBV19 and TRBJ1-2; D ambiguous. Germline V lookup: CDR1 LNHDA, CDR2 SQIVND (reference sequence). Trimming removed 3 bases at V and 4 bases at J, with 9 bases between. This CDR3 has 13 residues.

The chain is built from TRBV7-2 and TRBJ1-2; 10 nucleotides align to TRBD1. The CDR3 runs 12 residues. Germline-derived CDR1 and CDR2 are SGHTA and FQGNSA. V shed 2 bases and J 10 bases; nucleotides not matched to a gene: 1. CDR3 in DNA: TGTGCCAGCAGCTTACGACAGGGGGCCTACACCTTC. Protein product: CASSLRQGAYTF.

The V and J genes are TRBV19 and TRBJ2-1; 12 bases line up with TRBD2. The CDR3 contains 16 residues. Trimming removed 5 bases from V and 6 bases from J; junction bases left unmatched: 8. Germline CDR1 reads LNHDA; CDR2 reads SQIVND (reference sequence). The CDR3 DNA reads as TGTGCCAGTAGTTCTCCTAGCGGGAGGGCCCCCAATGAGCAGTTCTTC. It specifies CASSSPSGRAPNEQFF.

In this sample, this clone turned up a few times. This rearrangement joins TRBV19 to TRBJ1-5, with TRBD1 matching over 8 bases. This CDR3 has 13 residues. V trimming: 6 bases; J trimming: 6 bases; junction bases outside the gene matches: 4. CDR1 is LNHDA and CDR2 is SQIVND in the germline V gene (reference sequence). The CDR3 nucleotides are TGTGCCAGTAGGGACAGGGAAGGTCAGCCCCAGCATTTT. The encoded protein is CASRDREGQPQHF.